Described below is a single TCR beta chain sequence and its context. A sample-barcoded 5' primer and a J-beta primer mix were used in a second PCR of roughly 6 to 11 cycles. From the 5' RACE reads, TCRdb called clonotypes with MiXCR, one entry per CDR3 protein. The data show 700,000 or so distinct CDR3 sequences, 20% to 25% seen once. The V gene's germline CDR1 is SGDLS and CDR2 YYNGEE. The CDR3 runs 12 residues. This specimen belongs to a study of blood T cells in healthy people across ages. The specimen sequenced was blood. The TCR sequence derives from a man between 65 and 85 years old in good health. This rearrangement joins TRBV9 to TRBJ2-7; either TRBD1 or TRBD2 may fit D (5 bases each). TRBJ2-1 matches the DNA end more closely, so the J call is doubtful. The CDR3 sequence is CASSPPGAEQFF. Written as DNA, the CDR3 is TGTGCCAGCAGCCCACCCGGGGCTGAGCAGTTCTTC.